This T cell receptor beta chain was captured in a study of blood T cell repertoires in COVID-19. In the study's own analysis: Estimation of nucleated cell counts was performed using reference gene primer amplification. Assay used: immunoSEQ multiplex PCR; TCRdb lists only in-frame clones, some missing. D and trimming were read from the DNA, whereas the V and J calls and clone size are those reported in that table. The sample has over 300,000 clones, 90% seen once; the top ten hold about 7%. This CDR3 spans 11 amino acids. CDR1 is SQVTM, CDR2 ANQGSEA, per germline. The V gene lost 2 bases and the J gene lost 13 bases, with 12 bases spanning the gap.

The V and J genes are TRBV29-1 and TRBJ1-5; D is undetermined. The sample comprised peripheral blood. The sequence was collected from a man younger than 35 with active or convalescent COVID-19. This CDR3 reads CSVEYYGVQHF. In DNA, the CDR3 is TGCAGCGTTGAATACTACGGGGTTCAGCATTTT.